Below, 20 T cell receptor beta chains from the same sample are listed, as sequenced in a study of T cells after yellow fever vaccination. MiXCR, applied by TCRdb to the 5' RACE reads, yields one record per CDR3 protein. The repertoire includes about 320,000 distinct CDR3 sequences, roughly 10% of them detected once, and 3.3% sits in the top ten. The source was CD4+ T cells sorted from PBMCs, collected 45 days after the yellow fever booster vaccination. These receptors all come from a man aged 18-30 years who received the YFV17D yellow fever vaccine.

This clonotype was detected only a few times. The chain combines TRBV6-2 or TRBV6-3 with TRBJ1-6; TRBD1 might be the D (5 bases). This CDR3 is 15 amino acids long. V was clipped by 6 bases and J by 7 bases, with 16 bases between them. Germline V gene data show CDR1 as MNHEY and CDR2 as SVGEGT. CDR3 protein: CASSQDRRANSPLHF. In DNA, the CDR3 is TGTGCCAGCAGCCAAGACAGAAGGGCGAATTCACCCCTCCACTTT.

The chain links TRBV19 to TRBJ1-5; D remains unclear. V was trimmed by 6 bases and J by 0 bases, leaving 15 bases between them. The CDR3 has 16 amino acids. Germline lookup yields CDR1 LNHDA and CDR2 SQIVND (reference sequence). The CDR3 spells CASSPPGDLSNQPQHF. In nucleotides, the CDR3 is TGTGCCAGTAGCCCCCCGGGAGACCTTAGCAATCAGCCCCAGCATTTT.

V and J are TRBV7-3 and TRBJ2-3; possibly TRBD1 for D (5 bases). The CDR3 contains 16 residues. V was shortened by 3 bases and J by 3 bases, with 16 bases between the two germline ends. The germline V gene has CDR1 SGHTA and CDR2 FQGTGA. Here the CDR3 DNA reads TGTGCCAGCAGCTTGAGTCAGGGTGACCGGACAGATACGCAGTATTTT. As protein: CASSLSQGDRTDTQYF.

This clonotype was observed at least ten times. In DNA, the CDR3 is TGCGCCAGCAGCCCTCAGTATCGTGCCGGGGAGCTGTTTTTT. This codes for CASSPQYRAGELFF. The rearrangement uses TRBV4-3 and TRBJ2-2, with D uncertain. The germline gives CDR1 LGHNA, CDR2 YSLEER. Deletions cut 4 bases from V and 6 bases from J, with 12 bases between. This CDR3 is 14 amino acids long.

This clonotype came up a few times. The J gene is TRBJ2-1, the V gene TRBV20-1; D is ambiguous. The length of the CDR3 is 15 residues. Between the trimmed V and J ends, which lost 5 bases and 7 bases, there was a span of 21 bases. Germline CDR1 reads DFQATT; CDR2 reads SNEGSKA (reference sequence). The CDR3 bases are TGCAGTGCTGAACCCCACGCCGCGTTTGGGAATGAGCAGTTCTTC. As protein: CSAEPHAAFGNEQFF.

This clonotype turned up a few times. The chain uses TRBV9 and TRBJ1-1, with 7 bases identical to TRBD1. The CDR3 is 14 residues long. Germline assignment: CDR1 SGDLS and CDR2 YYNGEE. Unmatched junction bases numbered 7, after V lost 4 bases and J lost 4 bases. The CDR3 spells CASSRQGGATEAFF. The DNA for the CDR3 is TGTGCCAGCAGCCGGCAGGGGGGGGCCACTGAAGCTTTCTTT.

This clonotype occurred a few times. As DNA, the CDR3 is TGTGCCAGCAGCTTAGGCCCTAGCGGGGGGGTCTTCACCGGGGAGCTGTTTTTT. Amino acid sequence: CASSLGPSGGVFTGELFF. The rearrangement uses TRBV7-2 and TRBJ2-2; 12 bases agree with TRBD2. With V trimmed by 1 base and J by 4 bases, 7 bases remained unmatched. The CDR3 sequence is 18 residues long. Germline V gives CDR1 SGHTA, CDR2 FQGNSA.

This chain joins TRBV7-2 and TRBJ1-4; 9 positions agree with TRBD1. Germline V gives CDR1 SGHTA, CDR2 FQGNSA. The CDR3 is 16 residues long. Trimming cost V 3 bases and J 8 bases; bases outside gene matches: 10. The CDR3 DNA reads TGTGCCAGCAGCTTTCGTAGGACAGGGGCGGTGGAAAAACTGTTTTTT. Protein: CASSFRRTGAVEKLFF.

The sample holds a few counts of this clonotype. The CDR3 protein is CSASSQRRDTQYF. DNA of the CDR3: TGCAGTGCTAGTAGCCAGCGGAGAGATACGCAGTATTTT. V is TRBV20-1 and J is TRBJ2-3; D is possibly TRBD2 (5 bases). There are 13 residues in the CDR3. V lost 3 bases and J 5 bases, leaving 12 bases between the germline ends. CDR1 and CDR2 from the germline V gene are DFQATT and SNEGSKA (reference sequence).

This chain uses TRBV6-2 or TRBV6-3 with TRBJ2-1, with TRBD1 identical over 7 bases. CDR1 MNHEY and CDR2 SVGEGT come from the germline V gene. The V segment lost 2 bases and the J segment 1 base; nucleotides outside the gene matches: 2. The CDR3 loop spans 15 amino acids. CDR3 nucleotide sequence: TGTGCCAGCAGTTACGGGACAGCATCCTACAATGAGCAGTTCTTC. Its translation is CASSYGTASYNEQFF.

This chain joins TRBV4-2 and TRBJ2-5, with D possibly being TRBD1 or TRBD2 (5 bases each). The V gene's germline CDR1 is LGHNA and CDR2 YNFKEQ. V was shortened by 4 bases and J by 1 base, with 16 bases between the two germline ends. There are 16 residues in the CDR3. The CDR3 DNA reads TGTGCCAGCAGCCGAGATACGGGGACCTCCCAAGAGACCCAGTACTTC. Its translation is CASSRDTGTSQETQYF.

This clonotype was counted only a few times. V is TRBV6-2 or TRBV6-3 and J is TRBJ2-5, with 8 bases identical to TRBD2. CDR3 length: 15 amino acids. Looked up from germline, CDR1 is MNHEY and CDR2 is SVGEGT. V shed 5 bases and J 5 bases; nucleotides not matched to a gene: 10. The CDR3 sequence: CASSESGTREETQYF. The CDR3 nucleotides read TGTGCCAGCAGTGAATCCGGGACTAGAGAGGAGACCCAGTACTTC.

This clonotype has just a few counts. This rearrangement joins TRBV4-1 to TRBJ2-3; D not certain. The CDR3 runs to 17 residues. Between the trimmed V and J ends, which lost 0 bases and 8 bases, there was a span of 21 bases. Germline-derived CDR1 and CDR2 are MGHRA and YSYEKL. The CDR3 DNA is TGCGCCAGCAGCCAAGAAGGCCTGCGGCGAGGTTCGGGTACGCAGTATTTT. It is translated as CASSQEGLRRGSGTQYF.

Ten or more counts support this clonotype. The chain couples TRBV6-6 to TRBJ2-1; a weak D match, TRBD2 (6 bases). The CDR3 runs 15 residues. From germline, CDR1 is MNHNY and CDR2 SVGAGI (reference sequence). The V and J ends lost 7 bases and 8 bases respectively, with 21 bases between them. The CDR3 bases are TGTGCCAGCAACTCCCGGGGACTGACATGGCATGAGCAGTTCTTC. Encoded protein: CASNSRGLTWHEQFF.

This clonotype showed up just a few times. V usage is TRBV5-1 and J usage is TRBJ2-7; 9 positions agree with TRBD1. V was pared by 2 bases and J by 5 bases, with 5 bases of the junction left unmatched. Germline values: CDR1 SGHRS, CDR2 YFSETQ. The CDR3 has 14 residues. The CDR3 loop reads CASSLQGAGDEQYF. CDR3 bases: TGCGCCAGCAGCTTACAGGGGGCCGGTGACGAGCAGTACTTC.

This rearrangement joins TRBV9 to TRBJ1-4; 7 bases fit TRBD1. The CDR3 loop spans 17 amino acids. The V gene's germline CDR1 is SGDLS and CDR2 YYNGEE. J gave up 10 bases and V 2 bases, and 17 bases lay outside the gene matches. CDR3 residues: CASSVDFTGQALGKLFF. The CDR3 nucleotides read TGTGCCAGCAGCGTGGACTTCACAGGACAGGCCCTTGGAAAACTGTTTTTT.

DNA for the CDR3: TGTGCCATCAGTGAAGACAGGAACTATGGCTACACCTTC. Its translation: CAISEDRNYGYTF. The V call is TRBV10-3, the J call TRBJ1-2, with a tentative D call TRBD1 (6 bases). V was clipped by 3 bases and J by 2 bases, with 7 bases between them. The germline CDR1 and CDR2 sequences are ENHRY and SYGVKD. This CDR3 has 13 amino acids.

V usage is TRBV5-1 and J usage is TRBJ1-6; D is unclear. Germline CDR1 reads SGHRS; CDR2 reads YFSETQ. The CDR3 is 13 residues long. With 6 bases removed from V and 7 bases from J, the gap between germline ends came to 11 bases. CDR3 in DNA: TGCGCCAGCACCCCACTGGGGAATTCACCCCTCCACTTT. Translating gives CASTPLGNSPLHF.

This clonotype was counted many times. The chain uses TRBV9 and TRBJ2-5; TRBD1 agrees at 8 bases. The junction had 15 bases not matched to a gene; V was cut back by 3 bases and J by 5 bases. The V gene's germline CDR1 is SGDLS and CDR2 YYNGEE. This CDR3 is 17 amino acids long. The CDR3 DNA is TGTGCCAGCAGCGAGCGCCTGGGCAGGGGGCCTATCGAGACCCAGTACTTC. Protein sequence: CASSERLGRGPIETQYF. The variable domain in full, with the rest retrieved from reference TRBV9 and TRBJ2-5, is DSGVTQTPKHLITATGQRVTLRCSPRSGDLSVYWYQQSLDQGLQFLIQYYNGEERAKGNILERFSAQQFPDLHSELNLSSLELGDSALYFCASSERLGRGPIETQYFGPGTRLLVL.

The J gene is TRBJ1-5, the V gene TRBV5-5; D might be TRBD1 (5 bases). This CDR3 is built from 13 residues. Looked up from germline, CDR1 is SGHKS and CDR2 is YYEKEE (reference sequence). Trimming stripped 4 bases from V and 3 bases from J, with 8 bases between. This chain's CDR3 is CASSGDPNQPQHF. The CDR3 bases are TGTGCCAGCAGCGGGGACCCCAATCAGCCCCAGCATTTT.